The clone carrying this T cell receptor beta chain was seen more than once but under ten times. Its specificity is not known. This entry belongs to a study of blood T cells in healthy people across ages. Study results and limitations: A roughly linear fall in TCR beta diversity per million T cells was seen with increasing age.

Germline-derived CDR1 and CDR2 are DFQATT and SNEGSKA (reference sequence). CDR3 length equals 13 residues. The J segment lost 6 bases and the V segment lost 3 bases, leaving 6 bases of the junction unmatched. The authors ran a second PCR of 7 to 11 cycles using a sample-barcoded 5' primer and a J-beta primer mix. Carrying 12 random nucleotides, a template-switch adaptor labeled each individual cDNA molecule. Paired-end reads containing CDR3 totaled no fewer than 3 million for each sample. MiXCR, applied by TCRdb to the 5' RACE reads, yields one record per CDR3 protein. The sample has roughly 1.5 million distinct CDR3 sequences; roughly 43% are singletons.

This clonotype was obtained from a woman aged 18-29 years in good health. The sample comprised blood. The chain is built from TRBV20-1 and TRBJ2-7; 9 bases agree with TRBD2. DNA of the CDR3: TGCAGTGCTAGGCCGGGACTAGCAGTCGAGCAGTACTTC. Residues: CSARPGLAVEQYF.